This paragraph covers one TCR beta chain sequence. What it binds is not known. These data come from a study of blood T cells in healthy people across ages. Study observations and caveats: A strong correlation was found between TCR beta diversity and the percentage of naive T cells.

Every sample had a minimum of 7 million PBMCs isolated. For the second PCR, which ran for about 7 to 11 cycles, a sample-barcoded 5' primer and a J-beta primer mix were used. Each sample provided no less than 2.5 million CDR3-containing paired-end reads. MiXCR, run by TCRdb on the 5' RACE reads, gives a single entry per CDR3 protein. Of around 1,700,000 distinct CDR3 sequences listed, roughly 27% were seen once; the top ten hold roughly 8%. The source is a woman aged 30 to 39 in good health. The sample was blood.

CDR3 DNA: TGCAGTGCTTTCAGGACTAGCGGAGCCTACGAGCAGTACTTC. It is translated as CSAFRTSGAYEQYF. The chain couples TRBV20-1 to TRBJ2-7, with 10 nucleotides matching TRBD2. V shed 5 bases, J shed 2 bases, and the junction held 6 bases outside the gene matches. This CDR3 is 14 amino acids long. The germline V gene encodes CDR1 DFQATT and CDR2 SNEGSKA (reference sequence).